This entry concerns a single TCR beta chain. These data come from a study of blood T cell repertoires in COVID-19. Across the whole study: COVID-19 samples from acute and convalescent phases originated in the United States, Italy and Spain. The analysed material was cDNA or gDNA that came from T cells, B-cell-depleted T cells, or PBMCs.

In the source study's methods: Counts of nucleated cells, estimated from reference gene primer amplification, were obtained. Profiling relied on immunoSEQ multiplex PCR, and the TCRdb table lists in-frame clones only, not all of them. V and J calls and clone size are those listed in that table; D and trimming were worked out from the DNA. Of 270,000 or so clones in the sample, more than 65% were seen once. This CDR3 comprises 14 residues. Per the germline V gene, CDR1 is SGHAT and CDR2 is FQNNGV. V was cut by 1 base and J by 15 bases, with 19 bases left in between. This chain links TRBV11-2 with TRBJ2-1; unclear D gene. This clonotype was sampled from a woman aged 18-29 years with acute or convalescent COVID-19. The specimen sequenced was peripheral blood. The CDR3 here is CASSLAIGQADGFF. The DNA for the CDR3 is TGTGCCAGCAGCTTAGCTATCGGCCAGGCCGATGGGTTCTTC.